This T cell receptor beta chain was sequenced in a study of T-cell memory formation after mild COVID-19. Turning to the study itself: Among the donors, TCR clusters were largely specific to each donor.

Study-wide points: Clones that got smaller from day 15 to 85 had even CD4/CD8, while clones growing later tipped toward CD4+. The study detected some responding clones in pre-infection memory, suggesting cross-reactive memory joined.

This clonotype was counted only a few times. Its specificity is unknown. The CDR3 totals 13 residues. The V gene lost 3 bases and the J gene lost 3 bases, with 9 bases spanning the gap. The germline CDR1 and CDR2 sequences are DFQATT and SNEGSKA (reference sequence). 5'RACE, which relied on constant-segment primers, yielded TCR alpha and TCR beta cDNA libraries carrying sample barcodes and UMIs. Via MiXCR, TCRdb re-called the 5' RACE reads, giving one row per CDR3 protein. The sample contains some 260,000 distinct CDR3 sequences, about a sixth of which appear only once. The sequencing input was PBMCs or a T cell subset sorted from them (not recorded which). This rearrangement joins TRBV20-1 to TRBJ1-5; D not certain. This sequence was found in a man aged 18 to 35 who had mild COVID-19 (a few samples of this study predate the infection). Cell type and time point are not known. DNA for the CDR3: TGCAGTGCTAGCGGCAGCCTCAATCAGCCCCAGCATTTT. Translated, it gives CSASGSLNQPQHF.